These 11 T cell receptor beta chains came from one sample sequenced in a study of cytomegalovirus exposure and HLA in healthy donors. In the PCR, 60 Vbeta and 13 Jbeta primers were used. This table comes from immunoSEQ multiplex PCR, and its TCRdb copy is limited to in-frame clones, with some not included. Found here are 65,000 or so clones, around 73% of them singletons; the top ten hold 2.5% to 3.5%. The sequenced sample consisted of PBMCs. Every receptor here comes from a girl under 18 in good health and CMV-seropositive.

The chain links TRBV7-2 to TRBJ2-5; 7 nucleotides line up with TRBD2. Trimming cost V 1 base and J 8 bases; bases outside gene matches: 10. The germline V gene has CDR1 SGHTA and CDR2 FQGNSA. The CDR3 is 15 amino acids. CDR3 residues: CASSLVAPSGRTQYF. Here the CDR3 DNA reads TGTGCCAGCAGCTTAGTAGCCCCTAGCGGAAGAACCCAGTACTTC.

The V and J genes are TRBV25-1 and TRBJ1-5; tentatively, D is TRBD1 (5 bases). Germline assignment: CDR1 MGHDK and CDR2 SYGVNS. The CDR3 extends over 16 amino acids. V was trimmed by 4 bases and J by 0 bases, leaving 13 bases between them. For the CDR3, the DNA is TGTGCCAGCAGTGGGGGGTTGGAGGGTAGCAATCAGCCCCAGCATTTT. This sequence encodes CASSGGLEGSNQPQHF.

The rearrangement links TRBV6-5 to TRBJ1-2; D unclear. The CDR3 consists of 16 residues. The germline V gene has CDR1 MNHEY and CDR2 SVGAGI. V was shortened by 0 bases and J by 3 bases, with 14 bases between the two germline ends. CDR3 amino acids: CASSYSERSPHYGYTF. CDR3 nucleotides: TGTGCCAGCAGTTACTCGGAAAGGAGTCCACACTATGGCTACACCTTC.

In its sample, this clone was seen a few times. CDR3 bases: TGTGCCAGCAGAAAAGCAGGGCCAACTAATGAAAAACTGTTTTTT. This encodes CASRKAGPTNEKLFF. The chain carries TRBV6-5 and TRBJ1-4; possible D gene TRBD1, 5 bases. Looked up from germline, CDR1 is MNHEY and CDR2 is SVGAGI. V lost 6 bases and J 0 bases, leaving 11 bases between the germline ends. CDR3 length: 15 residues.

The chain links TRBV11-3 to TRBJ1-1; no definite D call. There are 14 residues in the CDR3. V was shortened by 5 bases and J by 3 bases, with 13 bases between the two germline ends. Germline V gives CDR1 SGHNT, CDR2 YENEEA. The CDR3 DNA reads as TGTGCCAGCAGCAGATTTGGAGGAGACACTGAAGCTTTCTTT. It yields the protein CASSRFGGDTEAFF.

This clone was detected once. The gene calls are TRBV30 and TRBJ1-1; no clear D. Per the germline V gene, CDR1 is GTSNPN and CDR2 is SVGIG (reference sequence). V was clipped by 3 bases and J by 5 bases, with 7 bases between them. The CDR3 length is 11 residues. The CDR3 reads CAWSVLTEAFF. The CDR3 nucleotides are TGTGCCTGGAGCGTATTGACTGAAGCTTTCTTT. Combining the CDR3 with reference TRBV30 and TRBJ1-1 gives the whole variable domain SQTIHQWPATLVQPVGSPLSLECTVEGTSNPNLYWYRQAAGRGLQLLFYSVGIGQISSEVPQNLSASRPQDRQFILSSKKLLLSDSGFYLCAWSVLTEAFFGQGTRLTVV.

V and J are TRBV2 and TRBJ2-2; D remains ambiguous. CDR1 SNHLY and CDR2 FYNNEI come from the germline V gene. The CDR3 totals 14 residues. The V and J ends lost 6 bases and 3 bases respectively, with 11 bases between them. CDR3 bases: TGTGCCAGCAGAGTATTCAGCGACACCGGGGAGCTGTTTTTT. Translation gives CASRVFSDTGELFF.

This chain uses TRBV15 with TRBJ2-7; TRBD2 is a possible D gene (6 bases). Trimming removed 3 bases at V and 4 bases at J, with 7 bases between. This CDR3 contains 12 residues. CDR1 is LNHNV and CDR2 is YYDKDF in the germline V gene (reference sequence). Here the CDR3 reads CATSRGGYEQYF. CDR3 nucleotides: TGTGCCACCAGCAGGGGGGGTTACGAGCAGTACTTC.

This clone was found a few times. The chain links TRBV4-3 to TRBJ2-2, with D perhaps TRBD2 (5 bases). Trimming stripped 2 bases from V and 5 bases from J, with 15 bases between. This CDR3 spans 16 amino acids. Germline CDR1 and CDR2: LGHNA and YSLEER. CDR3 residues: CASSQSEGLRTGELFF. The CDR3 DNA reads as TGCGCCAGCAGCCAAAGTGAGGGTTTGAGGACCGGGGAGCTGTTTTTT.

J is TRBJ2-7 and V is TRBV2; 9 bases map to TRBD2. The V gene end was trimmed by 3 bases and the J gene end by 2 bases; junction bases not matched to a gene: 5. The CDR3 has 15 amino acids. Germline values: CDR1 SNHLY, CDR2 FYNNEI. CDR3 region: CASSDLAGGTYEQYF. CDR3 nucleotide sequence: TGTGCCAGCAGTGACTTGGCGGGGGGGACCTACGAGCAGTACTTC.

V and J are TRBV30 and TRBJ1-1; TRBD1 might be the D (6 bases). CDR1 is GTSNPN and CDR2 is SVGIG in the germline V gene (reference sequence). V gave up 1 base and J gave up 0 bases, with 15 bases separating them. CDR3 length: 16 amino acids. The CDR3 here is CAWSGPGEGVNTEAFF. CDR3 DNA sequence: TGTGCCTGGAGTGGGCCAGGGGAAGGCGTGAACACTGAAGCTTTCTTT.